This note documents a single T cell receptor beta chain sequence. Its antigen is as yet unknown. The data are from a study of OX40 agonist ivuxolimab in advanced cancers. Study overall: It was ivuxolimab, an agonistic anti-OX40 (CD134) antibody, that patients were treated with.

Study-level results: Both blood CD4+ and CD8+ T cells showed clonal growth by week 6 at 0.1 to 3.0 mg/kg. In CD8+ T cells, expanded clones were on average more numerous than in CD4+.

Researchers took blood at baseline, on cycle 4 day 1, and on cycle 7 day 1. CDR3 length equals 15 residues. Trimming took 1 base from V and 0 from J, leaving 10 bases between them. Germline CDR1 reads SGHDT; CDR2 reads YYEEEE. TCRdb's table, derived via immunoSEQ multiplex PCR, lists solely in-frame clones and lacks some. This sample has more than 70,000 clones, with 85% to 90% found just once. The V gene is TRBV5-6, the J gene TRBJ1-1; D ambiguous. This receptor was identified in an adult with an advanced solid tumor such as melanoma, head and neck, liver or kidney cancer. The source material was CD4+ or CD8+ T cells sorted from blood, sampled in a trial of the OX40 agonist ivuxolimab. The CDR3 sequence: CASSLRGSMNTEAFF. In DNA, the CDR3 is TGTGCCAGCAGCTTGCGGGGTAGTATGAACACTGAAGCTTTCTTT.